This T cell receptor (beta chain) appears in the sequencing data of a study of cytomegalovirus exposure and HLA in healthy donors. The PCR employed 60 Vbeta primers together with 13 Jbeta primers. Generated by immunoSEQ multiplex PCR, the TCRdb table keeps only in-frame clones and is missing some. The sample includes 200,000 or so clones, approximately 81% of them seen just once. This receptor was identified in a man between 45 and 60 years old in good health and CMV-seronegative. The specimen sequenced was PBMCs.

As DNA, the CDR3 is TGCGCCAGCAGCCAAGATGACAGAGCCAATTCACCCCTCCACTTT. It translates to CASSQDDRANSPLHF. The V gene is TRBV4-1, the J gene TRBJ1-6; D is possibly TRBD1 (5 bases). In germline, CDR1 is MGHRA, CDR2 YSYEKL. Trimming shortened V by 0 bases and J by 7 bases, and 10 bases separated the two germline ends. The CDR3 totals 15 residues.